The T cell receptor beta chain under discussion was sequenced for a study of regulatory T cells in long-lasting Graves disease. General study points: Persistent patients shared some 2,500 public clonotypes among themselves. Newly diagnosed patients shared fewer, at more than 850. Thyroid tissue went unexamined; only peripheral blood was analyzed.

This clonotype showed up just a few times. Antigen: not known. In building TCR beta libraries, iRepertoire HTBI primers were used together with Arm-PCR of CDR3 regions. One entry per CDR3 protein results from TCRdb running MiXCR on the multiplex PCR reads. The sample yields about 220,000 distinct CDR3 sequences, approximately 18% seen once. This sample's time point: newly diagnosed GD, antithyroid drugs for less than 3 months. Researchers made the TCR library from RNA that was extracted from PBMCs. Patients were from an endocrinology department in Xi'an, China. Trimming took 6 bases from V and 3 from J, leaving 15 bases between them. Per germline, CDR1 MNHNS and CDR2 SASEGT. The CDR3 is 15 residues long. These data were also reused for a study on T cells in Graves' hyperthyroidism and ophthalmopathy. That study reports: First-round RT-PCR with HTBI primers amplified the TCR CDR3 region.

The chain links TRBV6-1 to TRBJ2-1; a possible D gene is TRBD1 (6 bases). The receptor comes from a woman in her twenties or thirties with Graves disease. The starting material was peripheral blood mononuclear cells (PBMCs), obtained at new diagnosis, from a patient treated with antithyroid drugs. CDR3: CASREQGSNYNEQFF. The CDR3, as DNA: TGTGCCAGCAGGGAACAGGGTTCCAACTACAATGAGCAGTTCTTC.